Listed here are 4 T cell receptor beta chains from one sample, sequenced in a study of CD8+ T cells in alopecia areata. Following RNA extraction, reverse transcription yielded cDNA that acted as the sequencing template. Using immunoSEQ multiplex PCR, the repertoire was profiled, and TCRdb retains in-frame clones only, with some absent. Among nearly 110,000 clones listed, 65% to 85% were seen once. Noted treatment: oral pan-JAK inhibitor, 5-10 mg twice daily. Material: CD8+ T cells sorted from blood, obtained at week 24, from a patient treated with tofacitinib. These receptors originate from a human donor with alopecia areata.

This sequence joins TRBV7-2 and TRBJ2-7; maybe TRBD1 (6 bases). CDR3 length equals 15 residues. The V and J ends lost 5 bases and 0 bases respectively, with 14 bases between them. Germline assignment: CDR1 SGHTA and CDR2 FQGNSA. The chain's CDR3 is CASSPSQGSSYEQYF. As DNA, the CDR3 is TGTGCCAGCAGCCCCTCCCAGGGGAGCTCCTACGAGCAGTACTTC. Filled out from reference TRBV7-2 and TRBJ2-7, the complete variable domain reads GAGVSQSPSNKVTEKGKDVELRCDPISGHTALYWYRQSLGQGLEFLIYFQGNSAPDKSGLPSDRFSAERTGGSVSTLTIQRTQQEDSAVYLCASSPSQGSSYEQYFGPGTRLTVT.

V usage is TRBV29-1 and J usage is TRBJ2-3; tentative D call: TRBD1 (5 bases). The V end was cut by 6 bases, the J end by 2 bases, with 15 bases between. From germline, CDR1 is SQVTM and CDR2 ANQGSEA. The CDR3 loop spans 14 amino acids. The CDR3 sequence: CSVEPDRHTDTQYF. CDR3 DNA sequence: TGCAGCGTGGAACCCGACAGACACACAGATACGCAGTATTTT.

J is TRBJ1-2 and V is TRBV29-1; 8 bases match TRBD1. From germline, CDR1 is SQVTM and CDR2 ANQGSEA. CDR3 length: 14 amino acids. J lost 3 bases, V lost 1 base, and 4 bases had no gene match. CDR3 DNA sequence: TGCAGCGTTGAAGGGACAGGGTATGACTATGGCTACACCTTC. It yields the protein CSVEGTGYDYGYTF.

This clone was seen more than once but under ten times. V usage is TRBV29-1 and J usage is TRBJ1-1, with a tentative D call TRBD1 (5 bases). Germline V lookup: CDR1 SQVTM, CDR2 ANQGSEA. Trimming shortened V by 6 bases and J by 5 bases, and 19 bases separated the two germline ends. The CDR3 totals 14 residues. The CDR3 region is CSVVGGEIGTEAFF. CDR3 nucleotides: TGCAGCGTGGTGGGAGGGGAGATTGGGACTGAAGCTTTCTTT.